A single sample is the source of the 19 T cell receptor beta chains below, sequenced in a study of vaccination and CD4 T cells after COVID-19. With the Oncomine TCR Beta short-read assay, DNA from cultured CD4+ T cells was sequenced. TCRdb re-called the PCR reads with MiXCR, one entry per CDR3 protein. This table has approximately 4,900 distinct CDR3 sequences, 25% appearing once. The sample's treatment: approximately 9-day PBMC culture with coronavirus spike peptide pools or control peptides (ViraFEST assay). Which antigens these TCRs recognize remains unknown. Source: CD4+ T cells from blood, cultured in vitro, taken after SARS-CoV-2 vaccination. The receptors stem from a human donor who had recovered from COVID-19.

V gene TRBV20-1 combines with J gene TRBJ2-1; D unresolved. In germline, CDR1 is DFQATT, CDR2 SNEGSKA (reference sequence). The CDR3 covers 15 residues. V gave up 3 bases and J gave up 0 bases, with 12 bases separating them. The CDR3 DNA reads TGCAGTGCTAGTCCCCCTAGTCGCTCCTACAATGAGCAGTTCTTC. It yields the protein CSASPPSRSYNEQFF.

This clonotype is deemed medium-sized. The chain combines TRBV15 with TRBJ1-1; 7 nucleotides align to TRBD1. This CDR3 has 15 amino acids. Germline V gene sequence: CDR1 LNHNV, CDR2 YYDKDF (reference sequence). Trimming took 3 bases from V and 0 from J; bases not matched to a gene: 4. The CDR3 loop reads CATSRGRGLNTEAFF. The CDR3 DNA sequence: TGTGCCACCAGCAGGGGGAGGGGGCTGAACACTGAAGCTTTCTTT.

The chain couples TRBV7-6 to TRBJ2-1; 7 nucleotides align to TRBD1. Trimming removed 4 bases from V and 4 bases from J; junction bases left unmatched: 13. The CDR3 runs 17 residues. Germline CDR1 SGHVS, CDR2 FNYEAQ. CDR3 DNA: TGTGCCAGCAGCTCCCTTGGGGGACAGTTCCTTTACAATGAGCAGTTCTTC. Its protein product is CASSSLGGQFLYNEQFF.

This clonotype came up a few times. The rearrangement uses TRBV6-2 or TRBV6-3 and TRBJ2-5, with D perhaps matching TRBD2 (5 bases). Looked up from germline, CDR1 is MNHEY and CDR2 is SVGEGT. This CDR3 contains 14 residues. The V gene lost 2 bases and the J gene lost 7 bases, with 14 bases spanning the gap. The CDR3 DNA reads as TGTGCCAGCAGTTACGTCTCGGGCGAGGGGACCCAGTACTTC. It specifies CASSYVSGEGTQYF.

This chain uses TRBV12-2 with TRBJ2-7; TRBD1, as called in the table, went unchecked against the DNA. TRBV12-2 is designated a pseudogene. This CDR3 contains 15 residues. CDR3 loop: CASRTPPPGSYEQYF. The CDR3, as DNA: TGTGCAAGTCGCACCCCCCCCCCGGGTAGCTACGAGCAGTACTTC.

As DNA, the CDR3 is TGTGCCAGCAGCCAATACTTCTCACGGGAGGGCCGAAATGAGCAGTTCTTC. This translates into CASSQYFSREGRNEQFF. The chain uses TRBV7-2 and TRBJ2-1; 8 bases are shared with TRBD2. This CDR3 has 17 residues. In germline, CDR1 is SGHTA, CDR2 FQGNSA. V shed 5 bases, J shed 7 bases, and the junction held 16 bases outside the gene matches.

The V gene is TRBV20-1, the J gene TRBJ1-1; D remains unclear. V was clipped by 0 bases and J by 3 bases, with 14 bases between them. This CDR3 has 15 amino acids. From germline, CDR1 is DFQATT and CDR2 SNEGSKA (reference sequence). The CDR3, as DNA: TGCAGTGCTAGAGATAATGCCAGATGGGACACTGAAGCTTTCTTT. Its translation is CSARDNARWDTEAFF.

The chain joins TRBV18 to TRBJ1-5; D might be TRBD1 (5 bases). The V gene lost 8 bases and the J gene lost 6 bases, with 17 bases spanning the gap. Germline V CDR1 and CDR2: KGHSH, LQKENI. The CDR3 contains 14 residues. CDR3 protein: CASHSGGVSQPQHF. The CDR3 nucleotides are TGTGCCAGCCACAGTGGGGGTGTAAGTCAGCCCCAGCATTTT.

This clonotype is termed medium-sized. Written as DNA, the CDR3 is TGTGCCAGCAGCCGCTCCGGGGGCCGGGGAGAGACCCAGTACTTC. Protein sequence: CASSRSGGRGETQYF. This sequence joins TRBV6-1 and TRBJ2-5; D tentatively reads TRBD1 or TRBD2 (6 bases each). V lost 6 bases and J 4 bases, leaving 18 bases between the germline ends. This CDR3 is 15 amino acids long. The germline gives CDR1 MNHNS, CDR2 SASEGT.

This chain uses TRBV11-3 with TRBJ2-3; 9 positions agree with TRBD2. V shed 1 base, J shed 7 bases, and the junction held 6 bases outside the gene matches. Looked up from germline, CDR1 is SGHNT and CDR2 is YENEEA. The CDR3 length is 15 residues. The CDR3 is CASSLGIAGDYTQYF. CDR3 bases: TGTGCCAGCAGCTTAGGTATAGCGGGAGATTATACGCAGTATTTT.

The sample holds a few counts of this clonotype. CDR3 DNA: TGTGCCAGCAGCAAAGGAGAGGGGGGATGGGGCAATCAGCCCCAGCATTTT. It specifies CASSKGEGGWGNQPQHF. V gene TRBV21-1 combines with J gene TRBJ1-5; TRBD1 was called by the table and not checked on the DNA. TRBV21-1 is a documented pseudogene. The CDR3 runs 17 residues.

The V gene is TRBV19, the J gene TRBJ2-1; the match to TRBD1 covers 9 bases. From germline, CDR1 is LNHDA and CDR2 SQIVND (reference sequence). The trim removed 5 bases at V and 7 bases at J, leaving 12 bases unmatched. The CDR3 extends over 16 amino acids. CDR3 coding DNA: TGTGCCAGTAGTGTGTTACGGGGACAGGGCAGGAATGAGCAGTTCTTC. Its protein product is CASSVLRGQGRNEQFF.

This clonotype is hyperexpanded (1% or more) within its sample. The chain joins TRBV7-2 to TRBJ1-2, with no clear D. Trimming cost V 4 bases and J 8 bases, with 14 bases left between them. This CDR3 has 13 residues. Germline-derived CDR1 and CDR2 are SGHTA and FQGNSA. CDR3 coding DNA: TGTGCCAGCAGCTCCTACCTAACCTCGGGCTACACCTTC. Translating gives CASSSYLTSGYTF.

Of note for this clonotype: The junction and the germline gene differ at one end; a read error may be behind it. The chain joins TRBV7-7 to TRBJ2-7; D gene uncertain. The CDR3 runs to 21 residues. CDR1 and CDR2 from the germline V gene are SSHAT and FNYEAQ (reference sequence). Here the CDR3 reads CASSLVGPVPADSGGSYEQYF. CDR3 in DNA: TGTGCTAGCAGCTTAGTTGGTCCTGTTCCCGCCGATTCGGGCGGCTCCTACGAGCAGTACTTC.

The V call is TRBV27, the J call TRBJ1-1; TRBD1 agrees at 8 bases. The CDR3 totals 14 residues. The ends lost 6 bases at V and 2 bases at J; junction bases unmatched: 5. CDR1 MNHEY and CDR2 SMNVEV come from the germline V gene (reference sequence). In DNA form, the CDR3 reads TGTGCCAGCAGCCTGACAGGGGTTAACACTGAAGCTTTCTTT. Translated, it gives CASSLTGVNTEAFF.

V usage is TRBV7-9 and J usage is TRBJ1-1; D gene unclear. The V end lost 5 bases, the J end lost 6 bases, and 13 bases lay between the germline ends. Germline V gene lookup returns CDR1 SEHNR and CDR2 FQNEAQ (reference sequence). The length of the CDR3 is 13 residues. CDR3 in amino acids: CASSGMLRAEAFF. DNA of the CDR3: TGTGCCAGCAGCGGAATGTTGAGAGCTGAAGCTTTCTTT.

This clonotype showed up just a few times. The rearrangement uses TRBV27 and TRBJ1-2; no clear D gene. Trimming took off 5 bases at V and 7 bases at J, with 14 bases between the two ends. There are 13 residues in the CDR3. Per the germline V gene, CDR1 is MNHEY and CDR2 is SMNVEV (reference sequence). The CDR3 loop is CASSAHKVGGYTF. The CDR3 DNA follows: TGTGCCAGCAGTGCTCACAAGGTGGGTGGCTACACCTTC.

The rearrangement links TRBV2 to TRBJ2-5; D unclear. The CDR3 totals 12 residues. Per germline, CDR1 SNHLY and CDR2 FYNNEI. Trimming took 3 bases from V and 0 from J, leaving 2 bases between them. DNA of the CDR3: TGTGCCAGCAGTGATGACCAAGAGACCCAGTACTTC. It encodes CASSDDQETQYF.

This clonotype appeared a few times. This chain's CDR3 is CASSHYIDAIYF. CDR3 coding DNA: TGTGCCAGCTCACACTATATCGACGCCATATATTTT. The chain couples TRBV18 to TRBJ1-3; no clear D gene. CDR1 is KGHSH and CDR2 is LQKENI in the germline V gene. V lost 4 bases and J 11 bases, leaving 12 bases between the germline ends. The CDR3 contains 12 residues.